The 9 T cell receptor beta chains below all came from one sample that was sequenced in a study of T cell responses to AZD1222 COVID-19 vaccine (dated by TCRdb to about 2021). The time point tag for this specimen amounts to: baseline before first vaccination. The library relied on the immunoSEQ multiplex PCR assay. Drawn from immuneACCESS, this table holds only the in-frame rearrangements with V and J called that TCRdb kept. Clones are partly lost; checked studies trace under half to an unresolved V gene and leave the rest unexplained. The sample has around 150,000 clones on record, roughly 89% of them singletons. Roughly 5% of the sample belongs to the ten largest clones. This material consisted of peripheral blood, taken on day 0 of AZD1222 vaccination. All receptors derive from an adult in good health.

The J gene is TRBJ2-1, the V gene TRBV3-1 (or the pseudogene TRBV3-2); 9 bases match TRBD2. J gave up 4 bases and V 3 bases, and 4 bases lay outside the gene matches. Germline loops: CDR1 LGHDT, CDR2 YNNKEL (reference sequence). The CDR3 has 15 residues. CDR3 sequence: CASSHPSGAYNEQFF. The CDR3 bases are TGTGCCAGCAGCCACCCTAGCGGGGCTTACAATGAGCAGTTCTTC.

Only one count was recorded for this clone. This chain uses TRBV7-2 with TRBJ1-5, with a weak D call TRBD1 (6 bases). Germline CDR1 SGHTA, CDR2 FQGNSA. The CDR3 is 17 residues long. The V gene lost 1 base and the J gene lost 6 bases, with 19 bases spanning the gap. CDR3 in DNA: TGTGCCAGCAGCTTAGTTGGGGTCCGGGGGCGCAGTCAGCCCCAGCATTTT. It specifies CASSLVGVRGRSQPQHF. Together with reference TRBV7-2 and TRBJ1-5, the CDR3 gives the full variable domain: GAGVSQSPSNKVTEKGKDVELRCDPISGHTALYWYRQSLGQGLEFLIYFQGNSAPDKSGLPSDRFSAERTGGSVSTLTIQRTQQEDSAVYLCASSLVGVRGRSQPQHFGDGTRLSIL.

The chain uses TRBV5-5 and TRBJ1-2; tentative D call: TRBD1 (5 bases). Between the trimmed V and J ends, which lost 6 bases and 3 bases, there was a span of 15 bases. This CDR3 region has 14 residues. Germline V lookup: CDR1 SGHKS, CDR2 YYEKEE (reference sequence). CDR3 nucleotide sequence: TGTGCCAGCAACCAAATCGGGACTGACTATGGCTACACCTTC. This gives the protein CASNQIGTDYGYTF.

Concerning this clone: Different DNA sequences within this sample yield the same CDR3. V gene TRBV3-1 (or the pseudogene TRBV3-2) combines with J gene TRBJ2-6; tentatively, D is TRBD1 or TRBD2 (5 bases each). Trimming took off 4 bases at V and 4 bases at J, with 14 bases between the two ends. Per the germline V gene, CDR1 is LGHDT and CDR2 is YNNKEL (reference sequence). The CDR3 runs 16 residues. Here the CDR3 reads CASSPTWGSGANVLTF. The CDR3 nucleotides are TGTGCCAGCAGCCCGACCTGGGGGAGCGGGGCCAACGTCCTGACTTTC.

The chain is built from TRBV9 and TRBJ1-1; D remains unclear. The V and J ends lost 3 bases and 0 bases respectively, with 6 bases between them. Germline assignment: CDR1 SGDLS and CDR2 YYNGEE. The length of the CDR3 is 13 residues. The CDR3 here is CASSANMNTEAFF. The CDR3 region has the DNA TGTGCCAGCAGCGCAAACATGAACACTGAAGCTTTCTTT.

The chain uses TRBV27 and TRBJ1-3; weak D call: TRBD1 (5 bases). Deletions cut 1 base from V and 0 bases from J, with 10 bases between. The CDR3 is 16 residues long. The germline V gene has CDR1 MNHEY and CDR2 SMNVEV (reference sequence). The DNA of the CDR3 is TGTGCCAGCAGTTTATTGGGACCCTCCTCTGGAAACACCATATATTTT. It translates to CASSLLGPSSGNTIYF.

The chain recombines TRBV6-5 with TRBJ1-1; D is unresolved. Trimming cost V 2 bases and J 10 bases, with 11 bases left between them. Germline assignment: CDR1 MNHEY and CDR2 SVGAGI. The CDR3 has 12 residues. The CDR3 DNA follows: TGTGCCAGCAGTTACCCCGGGGAACGAGCTTTCTTT. This codes for CASSYPGERAFF.

This clone was found once. The CDR3: CASTLRSGGADEQFF. The CDR3 DNA is TGTGCCAGCACGCTCCGTAGCGGGGGGGCAGATGAGCAGTTCTTC. This chain uses TRBV2 with TRBJ2-1; 11 nucleotides agree with TRBD2. CDR3 size: 15 residues. Germline V lookup: CDR1 SNHLY, CDR2 FYNNEI. With 7 bases clipped from V and 8 bases from J, the junction kept 10 bases outside the gene matches.

V gene TRBV6-5 combines with J gene TRBJ1-2; 7 nucleotides align to TRBD1. This CDR3 contains 14 residues. The ends lost 6 bases at V and 2 bases at J; junction bases unmatched: 6. In germline, CDR1 is MNHEY, CDR2 SVGAGI. CDR3 nucleotides: TGTGCCAGCAGACAAACAGGGGCAAACTATGGCTACACCTTC. Protein: CASRQTGANYGYTF.